Presented here are 6 T cell receptor beta chains from one specimen sequenced in a study of T cells after yellow fever vaccination. In TCRdb, the 5' RACE reads were re-called with MiXCR into one record per CDR3 protein. The data contain about 340,000 distinct CDR3 sequences, roughly an eighth of them singletons. Specimen: CD4+ T cells sorted from PBMCs, collected 15 days after the yellow fever booster vaccination. All receptors derive from a man aged 18 to 35 who received the YFV17D yellow fever vaccine.

This clonotype was found a few times. The chain has TRBV4-3 and TRBJ2-2, with a tentative D call TRBD2 (5 bases). CDR3 size: 16 residues. The ends were cut back, 0 bases at V and 2 bases at J, with 10 bases in the middle. Germline V lookup: CDR1 LGHNA, CDR2 YSLEER. CDR3 protein: CASSQDPPGNTGELFF. The CDR3 DNA follows: TGCGCCAGCAGCCAAGACCCGCCGGGAAACACCGGGGAGCTGTTTTTT.

This clonotype was counted a few times. This chain joins TRBV5-6 and TRBJ2-1; D call uncertain. The length of the CDR3 is 15 residues. The V end was cut by 1 base, the J end by 6 bases, with 14 bases between. Germline V gene data show CDR1 as SGHDT and CDR2 as YYEEEE. This CDR3 is CASSLMQWAGNEQFF. As DNA, the CDR3 is TGTGCCAGCAGCTTGATGCAGTGGGCTGGCAATGAGCAGTTCTTC.

The chain links TRBV7-3 to TRBJ2-1; a weak D match, TRBD2 (6 bases). The CDR3 runs to 15 residues. Germline CDR1 is SGHTA and CDR2 is FQGTGA. Deletions cut 6 bases from V and 0 bases from J, with 12 bases between. The CDR3 DNA follows: TGTGCCAGCAGAATAGTCGGGAGCTCCTACAATGAGCAGTTCTTC. This codes for CASRIVGSSYNEQFF. Full variable domain (missing parts from reference TRBV7-3 and TRBJ2-1): GAGVSQTPSNKVTEKGKYVELRCDPISGHTALYWYRQSLGQGPEFLIYFQGTGAADDSGLPNDRFFAVRPEGSVSTLKIQRTERGDSAVYLCASRIVGSSYNEQFFGPGTRLTVL.

This chain uses TRBV7-2 with TRBJ1-1; perhaps TRBD1 as D (6 bases). V shed 5 bases and J shed 0 bases, with 13 bases lying between them. The CDR3 is 15 amino acids. The germline CDR1 and CDR2 sequences are SGHTA and FQGNSA. CDR3 nucleotide sequence: TGTGCCAGCAGCCAATTCAAGGGGGTGAACACTGAAGCTTTCTTT. Protein product: CASSQFKGVNTEAFF.

V gene TRBV25-1 combines with J gene TRBJ2-3; D unresolved. The CDR3 runs 14 residues. V lost 6 bases and J 1 base, leaving 11 bases between the germline ends. Per the germline V gene, CDR1 is MGHDK and CDR2 is SYGVNS. The CDR3 region has the DNA TGTGCCAGCAGAGATCCGGTCGGCACAGATACGCAGTATTTT. Protein sequence: CASRDPVGTDTQYF.

The gene calls are TRBV13 and TRBJ1-5; D is perhaps TRBD1 (5 bases). This CDR3 contains 15 residues. CDR1 is PRHDT and CDR2 is FYEKMQ in the germline V gene (reference sequence). V lost 5 bases, J lost 6 bases, and 17 bases lay in between. The CDR3 DNA sequence: TGTGCCAGCAGCCCTCGGACGGGGCGGTCTCAGCCCCAGCATTTT. Translation gives CASSPRTGRSQPQHF.